The clone carrying this TCR beta chain has more than one count but fewer than ten. Its antigen remains unidentified. This record belongs to a study of OX40 agonist ivuxolimab in advanced cancers. V dropped 2 bases and J dropped 0 bases, with 7 bases sitting between them. CDR1 SGHRS and CDR2 YFSETQ come from the germline V gene. The CDR3 extends over 14 amino acids. Sequencing used immunoSEQ multiplex PCR; TCRdb keeps in-frame clones, though not all of them. The sample contains 65,000 to 95,000 clones, almost 90% of which appear only once. Findings and caveats of the study: Expanded clones tended on average to be more numerous among CD8+ T cells than CD4+.

V is TRBV5-1 and J is TRBJ2-3; weak D call: TRBD1 (6 bases). Sequencing was performed on CD4+ or CD8+ T cells sorted from blood, taken in a trial of the OX40 agonist ivuxolimab. This sequence originates from an adult with an advanced solid tumor such as melanoma, head and neck, liver or kidney cancer. The CDR3 loop reads CASSLGQSTDTQYF. The CDR3 DNA follows: TGCGCCAGCAGCTTAGGACAGAGCACAGATACGCAGTATTTT.